This T cell receptor (beta chain) appears in the sequencing data of a study of blood T cell repertoires in COVID-19. V lost 3 bases and J 3 bases, leaving 4 bases between the germline ends. The CDR3 extends over 11 amino acids. The germline gives CDR1 SQVTM, CDR2 ANQGSEA. The assay was immunoSEQ multiplex PCR, and TCRdb's table has in-frame clones only and misses some. The table shows about 210,000 clones, with roughly 84% occurring only once. The rearrangement joins TRBV29-1 to TRBJ2-3; D remains unclear. The sequencing input was peripheral blood. The clonotype was recovered from a man aged 50-60 years with active or convalescent COVID-19. This CDR3 reads CSVDVTDTQYF. The DNA for the CDR3 is TGCAGCGTTGATGTAACAGATACGCAGTATTTT.